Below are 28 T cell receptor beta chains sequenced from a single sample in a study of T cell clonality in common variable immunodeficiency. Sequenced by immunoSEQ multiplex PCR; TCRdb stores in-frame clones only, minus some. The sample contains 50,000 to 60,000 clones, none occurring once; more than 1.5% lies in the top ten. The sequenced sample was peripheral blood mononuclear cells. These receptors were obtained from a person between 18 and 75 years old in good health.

CDR3 bases read: TGTGCCAGCAGCTACACCCAGGGGACAAACTACGAG. It codes for CASSYTQGTNYE. The complete CDR3 reads CASSYTQGTNYEQYF. The chain joins TRBV7-9 to TRBJ2-7; TRBD1 might be the D (6 bases). From the germline J gene comes the end of the CDR3, since the read stops 3 residues before it. The CDR3 sequence is 15 residues long. Germline CDR1 reads SEHNR; CDR2 reads FQNEAQ (reference sequence). V lost 4 bases and J 3 bases, leaving 16 bases between the germline ends.

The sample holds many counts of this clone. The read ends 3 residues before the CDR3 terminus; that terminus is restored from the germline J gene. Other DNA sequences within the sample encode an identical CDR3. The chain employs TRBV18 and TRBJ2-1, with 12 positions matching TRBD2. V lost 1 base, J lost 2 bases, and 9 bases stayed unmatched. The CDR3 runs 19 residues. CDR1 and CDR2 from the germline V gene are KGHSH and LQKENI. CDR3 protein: CASSPLGLAGGSPYNEQFF. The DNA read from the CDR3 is TGTGCCAGCTCACCACTCGGCCTAGCGGGAGGGTCCCCCTACAATGAG.

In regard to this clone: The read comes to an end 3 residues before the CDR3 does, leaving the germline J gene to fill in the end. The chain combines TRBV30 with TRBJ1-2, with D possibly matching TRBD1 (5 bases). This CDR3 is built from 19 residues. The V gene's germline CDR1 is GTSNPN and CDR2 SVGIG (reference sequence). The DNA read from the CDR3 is TGTGCCTGGAGTGTAAGGACTAGCGGGACCACGCGAGCCAAAAACATC. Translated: CAWSVRTSGTTRAKNI. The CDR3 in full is CAWSVRTSGTTRAKNIYTF.

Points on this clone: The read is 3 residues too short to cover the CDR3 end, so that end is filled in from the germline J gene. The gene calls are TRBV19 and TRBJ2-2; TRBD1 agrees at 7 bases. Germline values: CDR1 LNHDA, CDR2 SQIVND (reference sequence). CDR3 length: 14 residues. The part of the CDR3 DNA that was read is TGTGCCAGTAGTCGGGGACAGAAAGGGGAAAAG. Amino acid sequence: CASSRGQKGEK. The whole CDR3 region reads CASSRGQKGEKLFF.

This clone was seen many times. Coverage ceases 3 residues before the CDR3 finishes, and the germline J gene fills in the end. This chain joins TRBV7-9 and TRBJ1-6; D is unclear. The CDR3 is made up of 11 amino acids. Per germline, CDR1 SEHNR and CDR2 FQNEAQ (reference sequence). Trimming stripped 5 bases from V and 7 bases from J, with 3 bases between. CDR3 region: CASSPNSPLHF. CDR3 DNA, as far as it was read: TGTGCCAGCAGCCCGAATTCACCC.

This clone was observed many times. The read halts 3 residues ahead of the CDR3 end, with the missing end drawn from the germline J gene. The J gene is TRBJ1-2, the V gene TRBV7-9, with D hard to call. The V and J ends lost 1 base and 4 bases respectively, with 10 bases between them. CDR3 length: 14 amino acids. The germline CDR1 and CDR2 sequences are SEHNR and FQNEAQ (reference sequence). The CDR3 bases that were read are TGTGCCAGCAGCTTAGTCTCGCAGTTCTATGGC. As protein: CASSLVSQFYG. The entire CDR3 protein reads CASSLVSQFYGYTF. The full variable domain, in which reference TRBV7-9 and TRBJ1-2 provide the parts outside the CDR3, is DTGVSQNPRHKITKRGQNVTFRCDPISEHNRLYWYRQTLGQGPEFLTYFQNEAQLEKSRLLSDRFSAERPKGSFSTLEIQRTEQGDSAMYLCASSLVSQFYGYTFGSGTRLTVV.

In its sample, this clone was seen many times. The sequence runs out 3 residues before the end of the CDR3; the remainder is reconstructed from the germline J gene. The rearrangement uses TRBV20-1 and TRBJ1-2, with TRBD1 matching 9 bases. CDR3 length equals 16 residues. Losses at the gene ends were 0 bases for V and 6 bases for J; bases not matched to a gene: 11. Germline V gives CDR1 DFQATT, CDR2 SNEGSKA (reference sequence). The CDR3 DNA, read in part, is TGCAGTGCTAGAGATCTAGGGACAGGGTACGTTGATGGC. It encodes CSARDLGTGYVDG. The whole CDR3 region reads CSARDLGTGYVDGYTF.

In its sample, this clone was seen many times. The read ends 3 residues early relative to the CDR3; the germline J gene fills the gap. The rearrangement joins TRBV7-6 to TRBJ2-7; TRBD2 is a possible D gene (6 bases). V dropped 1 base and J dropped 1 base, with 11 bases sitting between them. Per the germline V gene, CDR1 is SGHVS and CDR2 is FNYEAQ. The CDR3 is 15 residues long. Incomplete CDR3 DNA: TGTGCCAGCAGCTTAGACTGGGGGGAGTCCTACGAG. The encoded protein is CASSLDWGESYE. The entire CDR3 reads CASSLDWGESYEQYF.

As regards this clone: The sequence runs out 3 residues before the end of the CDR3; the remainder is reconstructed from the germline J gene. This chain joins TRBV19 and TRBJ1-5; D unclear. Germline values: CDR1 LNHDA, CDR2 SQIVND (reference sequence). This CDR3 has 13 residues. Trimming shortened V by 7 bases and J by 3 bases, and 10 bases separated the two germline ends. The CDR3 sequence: CASTVGLNQPQHF. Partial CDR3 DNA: TGTGCCAGTACGGTGGGCCTCAATCAGCCC.

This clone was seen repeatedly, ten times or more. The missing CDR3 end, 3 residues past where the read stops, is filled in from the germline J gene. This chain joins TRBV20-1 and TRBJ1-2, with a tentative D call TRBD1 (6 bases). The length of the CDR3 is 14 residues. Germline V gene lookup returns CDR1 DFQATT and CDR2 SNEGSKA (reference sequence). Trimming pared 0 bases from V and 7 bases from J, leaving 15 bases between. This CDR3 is CSARDPSGVGGYTF. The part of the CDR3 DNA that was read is TGCAGTGCTAGAGACCCGTCAGGGGTAGGTGGC.

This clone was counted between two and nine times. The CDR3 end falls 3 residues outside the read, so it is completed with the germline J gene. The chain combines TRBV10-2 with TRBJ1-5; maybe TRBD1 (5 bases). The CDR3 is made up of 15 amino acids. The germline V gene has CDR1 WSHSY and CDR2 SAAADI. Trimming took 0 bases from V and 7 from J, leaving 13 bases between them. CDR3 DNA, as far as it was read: TGCGCCAGCAGTGAGTCCGAGGGGTTCGGGCAGCCC. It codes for CASSESEGFGQP. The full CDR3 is CASSESEGFGQPQHF.

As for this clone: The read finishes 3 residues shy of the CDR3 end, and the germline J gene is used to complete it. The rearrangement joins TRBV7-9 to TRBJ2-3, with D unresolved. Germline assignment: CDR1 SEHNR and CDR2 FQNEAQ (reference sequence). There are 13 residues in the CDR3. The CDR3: CASSLDSQETQYF. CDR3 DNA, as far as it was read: TGTGCCAGCAGCTTAGACAGTCAAGAGACG. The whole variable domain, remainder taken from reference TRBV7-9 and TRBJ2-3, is DTGVSQNPRHKITKRGQNVTFRCDPISEHNRLYWYRQTLGQGPEFLTYFQNEAQLEKSRLLSDRFSAERPKGSFSTLEIQRTEQGDSAMYLCASSLDSQETQYFGPGTRLTVL.

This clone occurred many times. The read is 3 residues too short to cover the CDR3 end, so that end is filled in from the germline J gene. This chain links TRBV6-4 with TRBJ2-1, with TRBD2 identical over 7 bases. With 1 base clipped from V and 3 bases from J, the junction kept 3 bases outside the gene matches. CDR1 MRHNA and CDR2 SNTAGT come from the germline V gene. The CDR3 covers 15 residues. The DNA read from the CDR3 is TGTGCCAGCAGTGACTTAGGCGGGGGCTACAATGAG. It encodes CASSDLGGGYNE. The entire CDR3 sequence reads CASSDLGGGYNEQFF.

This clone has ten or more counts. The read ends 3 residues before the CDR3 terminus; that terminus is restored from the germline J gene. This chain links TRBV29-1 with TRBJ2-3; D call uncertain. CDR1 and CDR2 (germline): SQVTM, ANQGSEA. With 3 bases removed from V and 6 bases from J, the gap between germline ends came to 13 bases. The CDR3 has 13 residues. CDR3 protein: CSVDNIGQDTQYF. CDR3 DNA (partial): TGCAGCGTTGACAATATTGGTCAGGATACG.

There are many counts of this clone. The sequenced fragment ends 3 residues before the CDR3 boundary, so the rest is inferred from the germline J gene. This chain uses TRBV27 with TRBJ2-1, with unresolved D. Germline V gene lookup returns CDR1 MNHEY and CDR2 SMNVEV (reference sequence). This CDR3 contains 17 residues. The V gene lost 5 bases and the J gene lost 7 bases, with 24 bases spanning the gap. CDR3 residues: CASSPISLSSLRNEQFF. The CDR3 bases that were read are TGTGCCAGCAGTCCGATTTCCTTATCTAGTTTACGTAATGAG.

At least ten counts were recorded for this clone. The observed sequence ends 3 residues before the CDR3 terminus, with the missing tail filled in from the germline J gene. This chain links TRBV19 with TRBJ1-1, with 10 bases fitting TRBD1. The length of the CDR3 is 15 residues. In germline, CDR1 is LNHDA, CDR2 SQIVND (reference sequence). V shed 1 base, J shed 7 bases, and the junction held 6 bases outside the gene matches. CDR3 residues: CASSIGDRGLGEAFF. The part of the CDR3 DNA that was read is TGTGCCAGTAGTATAGGTGACAGGGGGCTCGGTGAA.

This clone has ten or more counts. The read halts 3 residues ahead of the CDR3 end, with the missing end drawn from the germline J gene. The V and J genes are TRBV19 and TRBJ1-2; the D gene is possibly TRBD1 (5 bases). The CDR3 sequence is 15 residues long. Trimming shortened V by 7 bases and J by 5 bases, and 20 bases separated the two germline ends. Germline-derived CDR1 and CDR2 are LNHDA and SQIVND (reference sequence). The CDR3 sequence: CASTYLPTVEYGYTF. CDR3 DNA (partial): TGTGCCAGTACCTACTTGCCGACAGTCGAATATGGC. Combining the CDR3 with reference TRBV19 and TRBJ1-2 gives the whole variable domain DGGITQSPKYLFRKEGQNVTLSCEQNLNHDAMYWYRQDPGQGLRLIYYSQIVNDFQKGDIAEGYSVSREKKESFPLTVTSAQKNPTAFYLCASTYLPTVEYGYTFGSGTRLTVV.

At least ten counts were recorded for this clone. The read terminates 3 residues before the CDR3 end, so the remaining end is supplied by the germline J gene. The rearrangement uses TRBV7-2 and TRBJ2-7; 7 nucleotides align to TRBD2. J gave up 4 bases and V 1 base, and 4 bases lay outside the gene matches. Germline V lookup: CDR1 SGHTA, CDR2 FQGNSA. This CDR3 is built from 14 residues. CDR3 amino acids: CASSLDAGAYEQYF. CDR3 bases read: TGTGCCAGCAGCTTAGACGCGGGAGCATACGAG. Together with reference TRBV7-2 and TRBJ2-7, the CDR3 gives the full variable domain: GAGVSQSPSNKVTEKGKDVELRCDPISGHTALYWYRQSLGQGLEFLIYFQGNSAPDKSGLPSDRFSAERTGGSVSTLTIQRTQQEDSAVYLCASSLDAGAYEQYFGPGTRLTVT.

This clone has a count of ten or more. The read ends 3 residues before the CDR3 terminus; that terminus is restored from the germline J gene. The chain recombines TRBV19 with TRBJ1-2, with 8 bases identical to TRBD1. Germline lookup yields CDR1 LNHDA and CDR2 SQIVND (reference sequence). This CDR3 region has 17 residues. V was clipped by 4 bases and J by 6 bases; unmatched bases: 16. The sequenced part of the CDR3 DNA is TGTGCCAGTAGTACACGGAACCCGGACAGGGTTAGACATGGC. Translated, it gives CASSTRNPDRVRHG. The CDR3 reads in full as CASSTRNPDRVRHGYTF.

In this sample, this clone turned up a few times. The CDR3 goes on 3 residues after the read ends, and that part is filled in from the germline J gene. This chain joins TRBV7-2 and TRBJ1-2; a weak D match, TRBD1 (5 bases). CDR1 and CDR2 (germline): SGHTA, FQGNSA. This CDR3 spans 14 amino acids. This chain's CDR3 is CASSLTKDTDTYTF. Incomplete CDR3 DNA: TGTGCCAGCAGCTTAACTAAGGACACAGATACC.

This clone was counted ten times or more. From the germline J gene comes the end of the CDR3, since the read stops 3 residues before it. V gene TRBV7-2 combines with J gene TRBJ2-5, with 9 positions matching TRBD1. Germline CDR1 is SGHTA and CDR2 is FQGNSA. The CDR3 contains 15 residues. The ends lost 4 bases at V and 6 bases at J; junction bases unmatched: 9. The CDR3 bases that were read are TGTGCCAGCAGCTCGGCTCCGGGACAGGGCAAGACC. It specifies CASSSAPGQGKT. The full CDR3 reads CASSSAPGQGKTQYF.

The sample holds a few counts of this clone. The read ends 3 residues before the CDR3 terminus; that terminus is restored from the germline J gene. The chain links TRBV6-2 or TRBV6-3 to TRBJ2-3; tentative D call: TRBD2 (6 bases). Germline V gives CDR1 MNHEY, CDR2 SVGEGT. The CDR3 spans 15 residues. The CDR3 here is CASSYDGGSNQPQYF. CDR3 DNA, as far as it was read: TGTGCCAGCAGTTACGACGGGGGAAGCAATCAGCCG.

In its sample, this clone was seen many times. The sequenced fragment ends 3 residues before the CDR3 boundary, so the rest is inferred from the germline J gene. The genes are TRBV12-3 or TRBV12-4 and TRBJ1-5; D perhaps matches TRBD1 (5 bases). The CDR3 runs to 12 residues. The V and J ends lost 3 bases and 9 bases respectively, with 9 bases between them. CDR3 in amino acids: CASSFVDRPQHF. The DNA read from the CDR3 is TGTGCCAGCAGTTTTGTCGACAGGCCC.

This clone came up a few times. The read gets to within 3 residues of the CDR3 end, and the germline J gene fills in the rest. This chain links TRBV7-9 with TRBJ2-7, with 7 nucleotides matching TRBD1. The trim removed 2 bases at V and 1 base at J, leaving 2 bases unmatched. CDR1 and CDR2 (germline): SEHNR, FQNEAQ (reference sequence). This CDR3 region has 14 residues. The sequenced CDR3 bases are TGTGCCAGCAGCTTAAGGGACAGATCCTACGAG. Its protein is CASSLRDRSYE. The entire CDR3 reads CASSLRDRSYEQYF.

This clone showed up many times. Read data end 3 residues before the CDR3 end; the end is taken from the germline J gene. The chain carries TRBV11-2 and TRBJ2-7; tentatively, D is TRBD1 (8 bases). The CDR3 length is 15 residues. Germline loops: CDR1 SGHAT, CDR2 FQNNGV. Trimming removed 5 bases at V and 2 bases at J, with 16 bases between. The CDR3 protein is CASSTNRGGTYEQYF. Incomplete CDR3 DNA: TGTGCCAGCAGCACCAACAGGGGGGGAACCTACGAG.

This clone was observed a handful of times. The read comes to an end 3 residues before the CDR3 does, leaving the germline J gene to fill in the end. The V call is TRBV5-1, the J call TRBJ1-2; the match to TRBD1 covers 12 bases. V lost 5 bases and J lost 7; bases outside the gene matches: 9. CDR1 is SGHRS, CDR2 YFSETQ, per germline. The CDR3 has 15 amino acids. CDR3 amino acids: CASSSPGQGAGGYTF. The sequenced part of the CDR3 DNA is TGCGCCAGCAGTTCTCCGGGACAGGGGGCGGGTGGC.

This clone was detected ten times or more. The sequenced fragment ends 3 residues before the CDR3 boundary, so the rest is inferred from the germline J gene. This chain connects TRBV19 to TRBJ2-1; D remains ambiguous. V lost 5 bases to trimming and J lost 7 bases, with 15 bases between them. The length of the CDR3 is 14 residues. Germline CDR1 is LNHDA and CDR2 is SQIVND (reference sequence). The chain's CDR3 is CASSLPLLVNEQFF. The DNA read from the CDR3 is TGTGCCAGTAGTCTGCCCCTTCTAGTTAATGAG.

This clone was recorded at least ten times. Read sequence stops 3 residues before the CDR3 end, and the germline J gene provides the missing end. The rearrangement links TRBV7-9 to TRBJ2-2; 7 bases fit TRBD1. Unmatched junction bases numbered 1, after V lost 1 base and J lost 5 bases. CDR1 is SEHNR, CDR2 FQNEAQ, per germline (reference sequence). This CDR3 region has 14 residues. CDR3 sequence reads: CASSLEGATGELFF. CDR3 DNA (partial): TGTGCCAGCAGCTTAGAGGGGGCGACCGGGGAG.